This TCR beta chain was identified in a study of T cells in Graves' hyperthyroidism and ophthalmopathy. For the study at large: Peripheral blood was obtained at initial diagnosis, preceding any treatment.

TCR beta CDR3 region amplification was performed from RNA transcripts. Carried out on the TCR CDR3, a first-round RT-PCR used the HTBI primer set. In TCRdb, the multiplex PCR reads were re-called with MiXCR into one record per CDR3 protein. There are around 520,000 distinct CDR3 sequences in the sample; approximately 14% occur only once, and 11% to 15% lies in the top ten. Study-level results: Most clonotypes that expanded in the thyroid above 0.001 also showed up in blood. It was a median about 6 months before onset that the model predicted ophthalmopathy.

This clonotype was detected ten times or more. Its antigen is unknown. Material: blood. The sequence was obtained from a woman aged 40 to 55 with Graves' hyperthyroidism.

CDR3 sequence (DNA): TGTGCCAGCAGCGCTGACAGGGTGTCTAATGAAAAACTGTTTTTT. Protein: CASSADRVSNEKLFF. The chain uses TRBV7-8 and TRBJ1-4, with 7 bases identical to TRBD1. J was trimmed by 3 bases and V by 5 bases; bases with no gene match: 6. Germline V gives CDR1 SGHVS, CDR2 FQNEAQ. This CDR3 contains 15 residues.